This T cell receptor beta chain was observed in a study of OX40 agonist ivuxolimab in advanced cancers. Germline V gene sequence: CDR1 KGHSH, CDR2 LQKENI. The V and J ends lost 3 bases and 6 bases respectively, with 17 bases between them. The CDR3 length is 16 residues. The table came from immunoSEQ multiplex PCR; TCRdb's copy has only in-frame clones and leaves some out. The profile shows some 71,000 clones, roughly 89% of them singletons. This chain links TRBV18 with TRBJ2-2, with D uncertain. Specimen: CD4+ or CD8+ T cells sorted from blood, collected in a trial of the OX40 agonist ivuxolimab. The receptor was derived from an adult with an advanced solid tumor such as melanoma, head and neck, liver or kidney cancer. This chain's CDR3 is CASSPNLVGNAGELFF. The CDR3 bases are TGTGCCAGCTCACCTAACCTAGTTGGAAATGCCGGGGAGCTGTTTTTT.